Below, 18 T cell receptor beta chains from the same sample are listed, as sequenced in a study of blood T cell repertoires in COVID-19. TCRdb's table, derived via immunoSEQ multiplex PCR, lists solely in-frame clones and lacks some. The table lists tens of thousands of clones, approximately 93% of them singletons. The sequencing sample was made of peripheral blood. The receptors stem from a human donor with active COVID-19. The donor label of this sample is uncertain.

The chain couples TRBV15 to TRBJ2-7; 7 bases are a match to TRBD1. Unmatched junction bases numbered 13, after V lost 7 bases and J lost 7 bases. The CDR3 totals 14 residues. Germline loops: CDR1 LNHNV, CDR2 YYDKDF (reference sequence). CDR3 sequence (DNA): TGTGCCACCAACCCGACAGGGCGGGTTCGAGAGCAGTACTTC. It codes for CATNPTGRVREQYF.

The rearrangement links TRBV2 to TRBJ2-7; D is perhaps TRBD2 (5 bases). Germline V gene sequence: CDR1 SNHLY, CDR2 FYNNEI. The V and J ends lost 2 bases and 0 bases respectively, with 11 bases between them. This CDR3 comprises 15 residues. The chain's CDR3 is CASSEQAAISYEQYF. CDR3 bases: TGTGCCAGCAGTGAACAAGCGGCGATCTCCTACGAGCAGTACTTC.

The DNA of the CDR3 is TGCAGCGTGGGACACAGGACAGATACGCAGTATTTT. This encodes CSVGHRTDTQYF. This chain joins TRBV29-1 and TRBJ2-3; D perhaps matches TRBD1 (6 bases). V lost 6 bases and J 3 bases, leaving 10 bases between the germline ends. The germline V gene encodes CDR1 SQVTM and CDR2 ANQGSEA. The length of the CDR3 is 12 residues.

The chain couples TRBV4-2 to TRBJ2-7; D is undetermined. CDR1 and CDR2 from the germline V gene are LGHNA and YNFKEQ. The V and J ends lost 4 bases and 6 bases respectively, with 10 bases between them. This CDR3 region has 12 residues. The CDR3 loop is CASSPPGLEQYF. CDR3 sequence (DNA): TGTGCCAGCAGCCCCCCAGGCCTCGAGCAGTACTTC.

V is TRBV5-1 and J is TRBJ2-1, with 11 nucleotides matching TRBD2. Germline V gene sequence: CDR1 SGHRS, CDR2 YFSETQ. The J segment lost 0 bases and the V segment lost 5 bases, leaving 13 bases of the junction unmatched. The CDR3 covers 19 residues. As DNA, the CDR3 is TGCGCCAGCAGTTACGCCGTTTCTAGCGGGAGGACCTCCTACAATGAGCAGTTCTTC. Residues: CASSYAVSSGRTSYNEQFF.

The chain's CDR3 is CASGLFGRRDSNQPQHF. CDR3 nucleotides: TGTGCTAGTGGTTTATTCGGAAGGAGGGATAGCAATCAGCCCCAGCATTTT. The genes are TRBV12-5 and TRBJ1-5; D call uncertain. Germline assignment: CDR1 LGHNT and CDR2 FRNRAP. Trimming took off 3 bases at V and 0 bases at J, with 15 bases between the two ends. The CDR3 totals 17 residues.

This rearrangement joins TRBV2 to TRBJ2-5, with unresolved D. The V end lost 7 bases, the J end lost 4 bases, and 7 bases lay between the germline ends. Germline V gives CDR1 SNHLY, CDR2 FYNNEI. This CDR3 has 11 amino acids. The CDR3 region has the DNA TGTGCCAGCACTTGGAGAGAGACCCAGTACTTC. It codes for CASTWRETQYF.

The chain uses TRBV12-2 and TRBJ2-1; the table calls TRBD2, which could not be checked here. TRBV12-2 is reported as a pseudogene. The CDR3 extends over 16 amino acids. As DNA, the CDR3 is TGTGCAAGTCGCAGAACACTAGCGGAGACCTACAATGAGCAGTTCTTC. Translating it yields CASRRTLAETYNEQFF.

The rearrangement joins TRBV9 to TRBJ2-7; 7 nucleotides line up with TRBD1. The CDR3 has 13 amino acids. V lost 5 bases to trimming and J lost 9 bases; unmatched junction nucleotides: 11. CDR1 is SGDLS, CDR2 YYNGEE, per germline. DNA for the CDR3: TGTGCCAGCAGTGTACAGGGGAACGGTCCGCAGTACTTC. It translates to CASSVQGNGPQYF.

V and J are TRBV13 and TRBJ1-2; 9 nucleotides agree with TRBD1. The CDR3 totals 16 residues. CDR1 and CDR2 (germline): PRHDT, FYEKMQ (reference sequence). Unmatched junction bases numbered 14, after V lost 5 bases and J lost 7 bases. In DNA, the CDR3 is TGTGCCAGCAGCCACTCCGGGACAGGGTTTGTTGGTGGCTACACCTTC. This encodes CASSHSGTGFVGGYTF.

This sequence joins TRBV7-9 and TRBJ2-7; no definite D call. V gave up 2 bases and J gave up 1 base, with 15 bases separating them. CDR3 length equals 16 residues. Germline V gene sequence: CDR1 SEHNR, CDR2 FQNEAQ (reference sequence). For the CDR3, the DNA is TGTGCCAGCAGCTTACTCGCCGGTCCCTCTTCCTACGAGCAGTACTTC. Translated, it gives CASSLLAGPSSYEQYF.

The chain is built from TRBV3-1 (or the pseudogene TRBV3-2) and TRBJ2-3; tentative D call: TRBD2 (5 bases). Trimming stripped 4 bases from V and 0 bases from J, with 11 bases between. The CDR3 covers 15 residues. Germline V gene lookup returns CDR1 LGHDT and CDR2 YNNKEL (reference sequence). CDR3 loop: CASSRTSGSTDTQYF. In DNA, the CDR3 is TGTGCCAGCAGCCGCACAAGCGGAAGCACAGATACGCAGTATTTT.

J is TRBJ1-2 and V is TRBV6-4, with D possibly matching TRBD1 (5 bases). Per the germline V gene, CDR1 is MRHNA and CDR2 is SNTAGT. CDR3 length: 15 residues. The ends were cut back, 6 bases at V and 0 bases at J, with 14 bases in the middle. In DNA, the CDR3 is TGTGCCAGCAGCCACGCAGGGAACTCTAACTATGGCTACACCTTC. Translation: CASSHAGNSNYGYTF.

This clone has just one count. In DNA form, the CDR3 reads TGTGCTAGTGGCCACCCAGGGCGCCACTACGAGCAGTACTTC. This sequence encodes CASGHPGRHYEQYF. The V call is TRBV12-5, the J call TRBJ2-7; possibly TRBD1 for D (5 bases). With 6 bases removed from V and 3 bases from J, the gap between germline ends came to 15 bases. The V gene's germline CDR1 is LGHNT and CDR2 FRNRAP. The CDR3 contains 14 residues. Full variable domain (outside the CDR3, taken from reference TRBV12-5 and TRBJ2-7): DARVTQTPRHKVTEMGQEVTMRCQPILGHNTVFWYRQTMMQGLELLAYFRNRAPLDDSGMPKDRFSAEMPDATLATLKIQPSEPRDSAVYFCASGHPGRHYEQYFGPGTRLTVT.

V is TRBV6-2 or TRBV6-3 and J is TRBJ2-7, with TRBD1 matching over 8 bases. Germline loops: CDR1 MNHEY, CDR2 SVGEGT. V dropped 2 bases and J dropped 0; count of bases not matched to a gene: 6. This CDR3 is built from 16 residues. The CDR3 nucleotides read TGTGCCAGCAGTTACCAGCCGGGACAGGTCTCCTACGAGCAGTACTTC. Amino acid sequence: CASSYQPGQVSYEQYF.

V is TRBV15 and J is TRBJ2-1; D is undetermined. The ends were cut back, 4 bases at V and 2 bases at J, with 15 bases in the middle. The length of the CDR3 is 16 residues. Germline CDR1 reads LNHNV; CDR2 reads YYDKDF (reference sequence). The CDR3 protein is CATSNRLVKPYNEQFF. In DNA form, the CDR3 reads TGTGCCACCAGCAATCGACTTGTCAAGCCCTACAATGAGCAGTTCTTC.

The rearrangement links TRBV19 to TRBJ1-1; D is perhaps TRBD1 (6 bases). The germline CDR1 and CDR2 sequences are LNHDA and SQIVND (reference sequence). CDR3 length: 14 residues. The V end was cut by 5 bases, the J end by 1 base, with 11 bases between. Written as DNA, the CDR3 is TGTGCCAGTAGTTCCTGGACAGAGAACACTGAAGCTTTCTTT. Amino acids: CASSSWTENTEAFF. The full variable domain, rest sourced from reference TRBV19 and TRBJ1-1, is DGGITQSPKYLFRKEGQNVTLSCEQNLNHDAMYWYRQDPGQGLRLIYYSQIVNDFQKGDIAEGYSVSREKKESFPLTVTSAQKNPTAFYLCASSSWTENTEAFFGQGTRLTVV.

The chain employs TRBV7-8 and TRBJ2-1; TRBD2 aligns across 11 bases. In germline, CDR1 is SGHVS, CDR2 FQNEAQ. The ends lost 1 base at V and 14 bases at J; junction bases unmatched: 10. This CDR3 comprises 15 residues. CDR3 nucleotides: TGTGCCAGCAGCTTAGTTAGCGGGAGGGCCAGCGGGGAGTTCTTC. Its protein is CASSLVSGRASGEFF.